The 25 T cell receptor beta chains in this list originate from one sample, sequenced in a study of T cells after yellow fever vaccination. TCRdb reprocessed the 5' RACE reads with MiXCR, giving one entry per CDR3 protein. The sample contains about 330,000 distinct CDR3 sequences, roughly 7.5% of which appear only once. Sequencing used PBMCs, obtained roughly 46 days after the first yellow fever vaccination. Receptors originate from a young man who received the YFV17D yellow fever vaccine.

This rearrangement joins TRBV7-9 to TRBJ2-2, with D possibly being TRBD2 (5 bases). The CDR3 runs 15 residues. Trimming removed 5 bases at V and 5 bases at J, with 15 bases between. Germline lookup yields CDR1 SEHNR and CDR2 FQNEAQ (reference sequence). CDR3 loop: CASSDYLGLTGELFF. Written as DNA, the CDR3 is TGTGCCAGCAGCGACTACCTCGGGCTAACCGGGGAGCTGTTTTTT.

This clonotype has a handful of counts. The J gene is TRBJ1-5, the V gene TRBV30; 9 nucleotides align to TRBD1. V shed 2 bases, J shed 6 bases, and the junction held 2 bases outside the gene matches. CDR1 is GTSNPN and CDR2 is SVGIG in the germline V gene (reference sequence). CDR3 length equals 13 residues. The CDR3 loop is CAWSRTGVQPQHF. The DNA for the CDR3 is TGTGCCTGGAGTCGGACAGGGGTTCAGCCCCAGCATTTT.

The chain carries TRBV12-3 or TRBV12-4 and TRBJ1-4; D remains ambiguous. The V gene lost 6 bases and the J gene lost 4 bases, with 9 bases spanning the gap. The CDR3 has 13 residues. As DNA, the CDR3 is TGTGCCAGCAGATGGATCGGTAATGAAAAACTGTTTTTT. Translation: CASRWIGNEKLFF.

V usage is TRBV19 and J usage is TRBJ2-3; 9 bases agree with TRBD2. CDR1 and CDR2 from the germline V gene are LNHDA and SQIVND (reference sequence). The J segment lost 2 bases and the V segment lost 11 bases, leaving 11 bases of the junction unmatched. The CDR3 contains 15 residues. In nucleotides, the CDR3 is TGTGCCTCTACCCGCGGGGGGGCCGACACAGATACGCAGTATTTT. This translates into CASTRGGADTDTQYF.

This clonotype was counted only a few times. The V and J genes are TRBV4-1 and TRBJ2-3; 13 positions match TRBD2. This CDR3 has 17 residues. Germline-derived CDR1 and CDR2 are MGHRA and YSYEKL. J was trimmed by 3 bases and V by 5 bases; bases with no gene match: 8. The CDR3 loop reads CASSTGGLAGWTDTQYF. The CDR3 coding sequence is TGCGCCAGCAGCACAGGGGGACTAGCGGGGTGGACAGATACGCAGTATTTT.

This chain joins TRBV12-3 or TRBV12-4 and TRBJ2-3; 11 bases agree with TRBD2. The trim removed 7 bases at V and 3 bases at J, leaving 6 bases unmatched. The CDR3 spans 15 residues. The CDR3 protein is CASTGLAGPTDTQYF. The DNA for the CDR3 is TGTGCCAGCACCGGACTAGCGGGTCCTACAGATACGCAGTATTTT.

This clonotype occurred a few times. This chain connects TRBV7-2 to TRBJ2-2, with a weak D call TRBD2 (6 bases). The CDR3 spans 16 residues. The V gene lost 2 bases and the J gene lost 4 bases, with 14 bases spanning the gap. Looked up from germline, CDR1 is SGHTA and CDR2 is FQGNSA. The CDR3 loop reads CASSLTLTRGTGELFF. Here the CDR3 DNA reads TGTGCCAGCAGCTTAACCCTGACGCGGGGCACCGGGGAGCTGTTTTTT. Full variable domain (rest looked up from reference TRBV7-2 and TRBJ2-2): GAGVSQSPSNKVTEKGKDVELRCDPISGHTALYWYRQSLGQGLEFLIYFQGNSAPDKSGLPSDRFSAERTGGSVSTLTIQRTQQEDSAVYLCASSLTLTRGTGELFFGEGSRLTVL.

This clonotype was recorded a few times. The rearrangement uses TRBV20-1 and TRBJ2-3; perhaps TRBD2 as D (5 bases). V was trimmed by 5 bases and J by 4 bases, leaving 19 bases between them. Germline V gives CDR1 DFQATT, CDR2 SNEGSKA (reference sequence). This CDR3 has 15 residues. CDR3 nucleotide sequence: TGCAGTGCTCTCGCCCCCGGAGGTAGGGCAGATACGCAGTATTTT. Translated, it gives CSALAPGGRADTQYF.

A few counts support this clonotype. This chain connects TRBV18 to TRBJ2-1; D may be TRBD1 (6 bases). V shed 5 bases and J shed 5 bases, with 22 bases lying between them. CDR3 length equals 17 residues. Per the germline V gene, CDR1 is KGHSH and CDR2 is LQKENI. The CDR3 bases are TGTGCCAGCTCATCCCCCCGGACAGCCGTTCTCCACAATGAGCAGTTCTTC. This gives the protein CASSSPRTAVLHNEQFF.

This clonotype was seen repeatedly, ten times or more. The chain employs TRBV7-9 and TRBJ1-1; 12 bases match TRBD1. The germline V gene has CDR1 SEHNR and CDR2 FQNEAQ (reference sequence). This CDR3 contains 17 residues. Germline trimming cut 6 bases from V and 1 base from J; bases unmatched to any gene: 9. The CDR3 region is CASRWDRGRDRNTEAFF. The CDR3 DNA sequence: TGTGCCAGCAGATGGGACAGGGGGCGCGATCGGAACACTGAAGCTTTCTTT.

The J gene is TRBJ2-5, the V gene TRBV5-1; possibly TRBD2 for D (6 bases). Germline CDR1 is SGHRS and CDR2 is YFSETQ. This CDR3 spans 16 amino acids. V lost 0 bases to trimming and J lost 0 bases, with 12 bases between them. The CDR3 reads CASSLAARDHQETQYF. DNA of the CDR3: TGCGCCAGCAGCTTGGCCGCGCGGGACCACCAAGAGACCCAGTACTTC.

The sample holds a few counts of this clonotype. The chain links TRBV14 to TRBJ1-1; D ambiguous. This CDR3 is built from 13 residues. V lost 3 bases to trimming and J lost 7 bases, with 12 bases between them. Germline CDR1 SGHDN, CDR2 FVKESK. The CDR3 protein is CASSHPRWHEAFF. The CDR3 DNA follows: TGTGCCAGCAGCCACCCCCGGTGGCATGAAGCTTTCTTT.

The V gene is TRBV7-2, the J gene TRBJ2-5; TRBD1 might be the D (5 bases). Trimming stripped 8 bases from V and 3 bases from J, with 16 bases between. The CDR3 is made up of 14 amino acids. Per germline, CDR1 SGHTA and CDR2 FQGNSA. CDR3 sequence: CASGPGQFKETQYF. CDR3 DNA: TGTGCCAGCGGACCAGGACAATTTAAAGAGACCCAGTACTTC.

This chain joins TRBV9 and TRBJ1-5; D is perhaps TRBD1 (5 bases). The CDR3 runs to 18 residues. The ends were cut back, 3 bases at V and 0 bases at J, with 19 bases in the middle. Per germline, CDR1 SGDLS and CDR2 YYNGEE. The CDR3 DNA follows: TGTGCCAGCAGCGAAGGACACCTAGATCTCTATAGCAATCAGCCCCAGCATTTT. Translation: CASSEGHLDLYSNQPQHF.

This chain uses TRBV19 with TRBJ1-1; D possibly corresponds to TRBD1 (5 bases). Trimming removed 5 bases from V and 4 bases from J, with 11 bases in between. Per germline, CDR1 LNHDA and CDR2 SQIVND (reference sequence). There are 13 residues in the CDR3. The CDR3 DNA reads as TGTGCCAGTAGTGCTCAGGGCAGCACTGAAGCTTTCTTT. The encoded protein is CASSAQGSTEAFF.

The sample holds a few counts of this clonotype. CDR3 sequence (DNA): TGTGCCAGCAGTCCCAACCAGGGCTACGAGCAGTACGTC. Translating gives CASSPNQGYEQYV. The J gene is TRBJ2-7, the V gene TRBV27; tentatively, D is TRBD1 (5 bases). Per germline, CDR1 MNHEY and CDR2 SMNVEV (reference sequence). CDR3 length equals 13 residues. Trimming removed 5 bases at V and 3 bases at J, with 11 bases between.

The chain joins TRBV19 to TRBJ2-3; D tentatively reads TRBD1 or TRBD2 (5 bases each). V shed 10 bases and J shed 0 bases, with 17 bases lying between them. CDR1 and CDR2 from the germline V gene are LNHDA and SQIVND (reference sequence). The CDR3 loop spans 15 amino acids. CDR3 residues: CATSLGPTSTDTQYF. CDR3 nucleotides: TGTGCCACCAGCTTGGGACCAACTAGCACAGATACGCAGTATTTT.

The chain uses TRBV7-3 and TRBJ2-7; 7 nucleotides match TRBD2. The CDR3 totals 12 residues. With V trimmed by 11 bases and J by 2 bases, 6 bases remained unmatched. The V gene's germline CDR1 is SGHTA and CDR2 FQGTGA. The CDR3 region has the DNA TGTGCCCTCCGAGCGGGACCCTACGAGCAGTACGTC. This codes for CALRAGPYEQYV.

This clonotype was found a few times. The rearrangement joins TRBV4-3 to TRBJ2-5; 12 bases map to TRBD2. The junction had 11 bases not matched to a gene; V was cut back by 0 bases and J by 6 bases. This CDR3 contains 18 residues. The germline V gene has CDR1 LGHNA and CDR2 YSLEER. The CDR3 reads CASSQDFGASGGAKTQYF. The CDR3 DNA sequence: TGCGCCAGCAGCCAAGATTTTGGGGCTAGCGGGGGGGCAAAGACCCAGTACTTC.

The V and J genes are TRBV5-4 and TRBJ1-1; D ambiguous. V dropped 1 base and J dropped 4 bases, with 11 bases sitting between them. This CDR3 has 14 residues. From germline, CDR1 is SGHNT and CDR2 YYREEE (reference sequence). Here the CDR3 DNA reads TGTGCCAGCAGCTTGAGGAGTCGAGTCACTGAAGCTTTCTTT. It encodes CASSLRSRVTEAFF.

This clonotype was detected a few times. The V and J genes are TRBV30 and TRBJ1-1; TRBD1 might be the D (6 bases). The CDR3 covers 15 residues. V was clipped by 0 bases and J by 3 bases, with 14 bases between them. Looked up from germline, CDR1 is GTSNPN and CDR2 is SVGIG (reference sequence). CDR3 sequence reads: CAWSVLGGRDTEAFF. DNA for the CDR3: TGTGCCTGGAGTGTACTCGGGGGGCGGGACACTGAAGCTTTCTTT.

The chain couples TRBV12-3 or TRBV12-4 to TRBJ2-2; D possibly matches TRBD1 or TRBD2 (5 bases each). Trimming took 7 bases from V and 3 from J, leaving 15 bases between them. The CDR3 has 15 residues. The CDR3 sequence is CASKSSLGDTGELFF. Written as DNA, the CDR3 is TGTGCCAGCAAATCGTCCCTGGGGGACACCGGGGAGCTGTTTTTT.

The chain has TRBV12-3 or TRBV12-4 and TRBJ2-3; possibly TRBD2 for D (7 bases). The CDR3 consists of 16 residues. V was clipped by 0 bases and J by 1 base, with 11 bases between them. CDR3 region: CASSLALGGRTDTQYF. The CDR3 coding sequence is TGTGCCAGCAGTTTAGCGCTGGGGGGGCGCACAGATACGCAGTATTTT.

This clonotype was observed at least ten times. CDR3 protein: CASSHYRGGETQYF. In nucleotides, the CDR3 is TGTGCCAGCAGTCATTACAGGGGCGGGGAGACCCAGTACTTC. The rearrangement joins TRBV28 to TRBJ2-5, with TRBD1 matching 7 bases. V dropped 5 bases and J dropped 5; count of bases not matched to a gene: 8. Germline assignment: CDR1 MDHEN and CDR2 SYDVKM. This CDR3 comprises 14 residues.

This clonotype was observed a few times. The rearrangement uses TRBV7-9 and TRBJ2-2; D is undetermined. V lost 2 bases and J 6 bases, leaving 7 bases between the germline ends. The CDR3 covers 13 residues. CDR1 is SEHNR, CDR2 FQNEAQ, per germline (reference sequence). The CDR3 sequence: CASSLTPPGELFF. DNA for the CDR3: TGTGCCAGCAGCTTAACCCCCCCCGGGGAGCTGTTTTTT.